One and the same sample provided the 3 T cell receptor beta chains below, sequenced in a study of T cells in Graves' hyperthyroidism and ophthalmopathy. Template material for amplifying TCR beta CDR3 regions consisted of RNA transcripts. HTBI primers were used for first-round RT-PCR of the TCR CDR3. TCRdb recomputed calls from the multiplex PCR reads with MiXCR, one row per CDR3 protein. This table holds roughly 560,000 distinct CDR3 sequences, 14% to 15% found once. The specimen sequenced was blood. The receptors were gathered from a middle-aged woman with Graves' ophthalmopathy.

This clonotype was observed many times. This rearrangement joins TRBV27 to TRBJ1-5; 7 bases match TRBD1. The germline V gene encodes CDR1 MNHEY and CDR2 SMNVEV (reference sequence). Trimming took 5 bases from V and 3 from J; bases not matched to a gene: 4. The CDR3 spans 14 residues. The CDR3 sequence: CASSPDRVNQPQHF. CDR3 in DNA: TGTGCCAGCAGTCCAGACAGGGTCAATCAGCCCCAGCATTTT.

This clonotype was found a few times. J is TRBJ2-2 and V is TRBV6-2 or TRBV6-3; 12 positions match TRBD2. CDR1 and CDR2 (germline): MNHEY, SVGEGT. V was clipped by 0 bases and J by 3 bases; unmatched bases: 11. The CDR3 spans 20 residues. The chain's CDR3 is CASSYSTLAGGTFDTGELFF. The CDR3 DNA follows: TGTGCCAGCAGTTACTCGACGCTAGCGGGAGGGACCTTTGACACCGGGGAGCTGTTTTTT.

This clonotype was recorded at least ten times. The V call is TRBV28, the J call TRBJ1-5; weak D call: TRBD1 (6 bases). In germline, CDR1 is MDHEN, CDR2 SYDVKM. The CDR3 contains 16 residues. The ends were cut back, 3 bases at V and 2 bases at J, with 14 bases in the middle. The CDR3, as DNA: TGTGCCAGCAGTTTCGGGGGGCGCGGGGGCAATCAGCCCCAGCATTTT. Protein sequence: CASSFGGRGGNQPQHF. The complete variable domain, with remaining parts taken from reference TRBV28 and TRBJ1-5, reads DVKVTQSSRYLVKRTGEKVFLECVQDMDHENMFWYRQDPGLGLRLIYFSYDVKMKEKGDIPEGYSVSREKKERFSLILESASTNQTSMYLCASSFGGRGGNQPQHFGDGTRLSIL.